This TCR beta chain derives from a study of control samples from healthy donors and cancer patients. The method was immunoSEQ multiplex PCR; TCRdb's version includes in-frame clones alone and lacks a portion of them. The sample lists 390,000 or so clones; about 93% were seen once. The CDR3 loop spans 14 amino acids. V was cut by 8 bases and J by 4 bases, with 17 bases left in between. Germline assignment: CDR1 MNHEY and CDR2 SMNVEV (reference sequence). The sequenced sample consisted of PBMCs. The V and J genes are TRBV27 and TRBJ2-5, with a weak D call TRBD2 (6 bases). The sequence derives from a man aged 35 to 55 with head and neck cancer. For the CDR3, the DNA is TGTGCCAGCGGGAGTATAACTAGCCCAGAGACCCAGTACTTC. It yields the protein CASGSITSPETQYF.